This entry lists 25 T cell receptor beta chains sequenced from one sample in a study of blood T cell repertoires in COVID-19. Sequenced by immunoSEQ multiplex PCR; TCRdb stores in-frame clones only, minus some. The sample has 330,000 or so clones, roughly 87% seen once; the top ten hold around 8.9%. Sample: peripheral blood. The receptor set was obtained from a man aged 30 to 45 with COVID-19, enrolled during active disease.

V and J are TRBV3-1 (or the pseudogene TRBV3-2) and TRBJ2-2, with 10 bases identical to TRBD2. This CDR3 has 16 amino acids. V lost 5 bases and J lost 4; bases outside the gene matches: 7. Germline V gene data show CDR1 as LGHDT and CDR2 as YNNKEL (reference sequence). In DNA, the CDR3 is TGTGCCAGCAGCTTCCCTAGCGGGAGTACCACCGGGGAGCTGTTTTTT. It encodes CASSFPSGSTTGELFF.

The chain's CDR3 is CASSRGGSNQPQHF. CDR3 sequence (DNA): TGTGCCAGCAGCCGAGGGGGATCCAATCAGCCCCAGCATTTT. The chain employs TRBV5-6 and TRBJ1-5; D might be TRBD1 (6 bases). V was cut by 4 bases and J by 3 bases, with 11 bases left in between. The CDR3 length is 14 residues. The germline gives CDR1 SGHDT, CDR2 YYEEEE.

The J gene is TRBJ2-5, the V gene TRBV3-1 (or the pseudogene TRBV3-2); the D gene is possibly TRBD2 (5 bases). Germline V CDR1 and CDR2: LGHDT, YNNKEL (reference sequence). V shed 4 bases and J shed 0 bases, with 18 bases lying between them. CDR3 length equals 17 residues. The CDR3 region is CASSRGLSALYQETQYF. The CDR3, as DNA: TGTGCCAGCAGCCGAGGGTTGTCAGCCTTGTACCAAGAGACCCAGTACTTC.

For the CDR3, the DNA is TGTGCCCCCGGCAGCAGGGAGGGCTCTGAAGGGGCCAACGTCCTGACTTTC. Translation: CAPGSREGSEGANVLTF. The chain employs TRBV24-1 and TRBJ2-6, with 7 bases lining up with TRBD2. There are 17 residues in the CDR3. Germline V gene lookup returns CDR1 KGHDR and CDR2 SFDVKD. V lost 12 bases, J lost 4 bases, and 17 bases stayed unmatched.

The table lists this clone with a few counts. This sequence joins TRBV7-8 and TRBJ1-1; 11 bases align to TRBD1. Trimming removed 5 bases from V and 0 bases from J; junction bases left unmatched: 8. The germline CDR1 and CDR2 sequences are SGHVS and FQNEAQ. The CDR3 loop spans 17 amino acids. The CDR3 spells CASSPRTGGRLNTEAFF. CDR3 DNA: TGTGCCAGCAGCCCGCGGACAGGGGGCAGGTTGAACACTGAAGCTTTCTTT.

The V call is TRBV7-9, the J call TRBJ2-1; 14 nucleotides align to TRBD2. V was pared by 5 bases and J by 10 bases, with 1 base of the junction left unmatched. Germline assignment: CDR1 SEHNR and CDR2 FQNEAQ (reference sequence). There are 13 residues in the CDR3. The CDR3 is CASSRTSGGEQFF. CDR3 coding DNA: TGTGCCAGCAGCCGGACTAGCGGGGGGGAGCAGTTCTTC. The full variable domain, with the rest looked up from reference TRBV7-9 and TRBJ2-1, is DTGVSQNPRHKITKRGQNVTFRCDPISEHNRLYWYRQTLGQGPEFLTYFQNEAQLEKSRLLSDRFSAERPKGSFSTLEIQRTEQGDSAMYLCASSRTSGGEQFFGPGTRLTVL.

The chain is built from TRBV4-2 and TRBJ2-7, with 8 bases lining up with TRBD2. Germline CDR1 is LGHNA and CDR2 is YNFKEQ. The CDR3 length is 16 residues. V dropped 2 bases and J dropped 3; count of bases not matched to a gene: 9. The CDR3, as DNA: TGTGCCAGCAGCCAAACAACTAGCGGCGGATACTACGAGCAGTACTTC. As protein: CASSQTTSGGYYEQYF.

The V gene is TRBV19, the J gene TRBJ1-2, with 10 positions matching TRBD1. Germline CDR1 LNHDA, CDR2 SQIVND (reference sequence). CDR3 length: 17 amino acids. J gave up 4 bases and V 5 bases, and 13 bases lay outside the gene matches. CDR3 sequence reads: CASSGVTGQGSLYGYTF. CDR3 DNA sequence: TGTGCCAGTAGTGGAGTTACGGGACAGGGGTCCCTCTATGGCTACACCTTC.

This chain links TRBV5-4 with TRBJ2-3, with D maybe TRBD2 (6 bases). Germline lookup yields CDR1 SGHNT and CDR2 YYREEE (reference sequence). V dropped 0 bases and J dropped 0 bases, with 14 bases sitting between them. This CDR3 has 17 residues. CDR3 sequence: CASSLGGRGSSTDTQYF. The DNA of the CDR3 is TGTGCCAGCAGCTTGGGGGGTCGGGGGTCTAGCACAGATACGCAGTATTTT.

V is TRBV18 and J is TRBJ2-7; 11 bases agree with TRBD2. The CDR3 length is 14 residues. The V gene end was trimmed by 6 bases and the J gene end by 5 bases; junction bases not matched to a gene: 6. Germline-derived CDR1 and CDR2 are KGHSH and LQKENI. Here the CDR3 DNA reads TGTGCCAGCTCTCTTTTGACTAGCGGGAACGAGCAGTACTTC. It translates to CASSLLTSGNEQYF.

This clone was recorded only once. The J gene is TRBJ2-7, the V gene TRBV19; TRBD1 agrees at 8 bases. This CDR3 comprises 13 residues. V lost 6 bases to trimming and J lost 0 bases; unmatched junction nucleotides: 1. Per germline, CDR1 LNHDA and CDR2 SQIVND (reference sequence). The CDR3 coding sequence is TGTGCCAGTAGCGGACAGGGCTCCTACGAGCAGTACTTC. This translates into CASSGQGSYEQYF. Variable domain in full (rest from reference TRBV19 and TRBJ2-7): DGGITQSPKYLFRKEGQNVTLSCEQNLNHDAMYWYRQDPGQGLRLIYYSQIVNDFQKGDIAEGYSVSREKKESFPLTVTSAQKNPTAFYLCASSGQGSYEQYFGPGTRLTVT.

The rearrangement links TRBV18 to TRBJ2-2; 7 nucleotides align to TRBD1. The germline gives CDR1 KGHSH, CDR2 LQKENI. The CDR3 has 14 residues. Trimming removed 4 bases from V and 4 bases from J; junction bases left unmatched: 3. This chain's CDR3 is CASSLRQGTGELFF. CDR3 DNA sequence: TGTGCCAGCTCACTCAGACAGGGCACCGGGGAGCTGTTTTTT.

Comment on this clone: Different DNA sequences within this sample yield the same CDR3. The genes are TRBV9 and TRBJ1-1, with 7 nucleotides matching TRBD1. The germline V gene has CDR1 SGDLS and CDR2 YYNGEE. The CDR3 has 13 residues. V gave up 1 base and J gave up 4 bases; unmatched junction bases: 1. CDR3 sequence: CASSVQGGTEAFF. CDR3 coding DNA: TGTGCCAGCAGCGTACAGGGGGGCACTGAAGCTTTCTTT.

The chain is built from TRBV5-1 and TRBJ2-2, with D tentatively TRBD2 (7 bases). Deletions cut 3 bases from V and 0 bases from J, with 18 bases between. Germline V gene lookup returns CDR1 SGHRS and CDR2 YFSETQ. CDR3 length: 18 amino acids. The CDR3 coding sequence is TGCGCCAGCAGCTGGACCCCGAGGGGGGGGGCGAACACCGGGGAGCTGTTTTTT. Amino acid sequence: CASSWTPRGGANTGELFF.

V and J are TRBV24-1 and TRBJ2-4; TRBD1 matches 7 bases. The CDR3 length is 17 residues. Germline V gene sequence: CDR1 KGHDR, CDR2 SFDVKD. The J segment lost 8 bases and the V segment lost 8 bases, leaving 20 bases of the junction unmatched. CDR3 DNA sequence: TGTGCCACCAAATCCGCCCGCATCCAGGGGGTTAGATACATTCAGTACTTC. This translates into CATKSARIQGVRYIQYF.

This chain uses TRBV27 with TRBJ1-1; D remains ambiguous. V was shortened by 8 bases and J by 1 base, with 14 bases between the two germline ends. The CDR3 has 14 amino acids. Looked up from germline, CDR1 is MNHEY and CDR2 is SMNVEV (reference sequence). In DNA form, the CDR3 reads TGTGCCAGCGCCGACACATTTAGGAACACTGAAGCTTTCTTT. This encodes CASADTFRNTEAFF.

The V gene is TRBV7-2, the J gene TRBJ1-6; D is ambiguous. The length of the CDR3 is 12 residues. V lost 5 bases and J lost 13, with 12 bases in between. Germline CDR1 SGHTA, CDR2 FQGNSA. CDR3 loop: CASSDYLGPLHF. CDR3 nucleotide sequence: TGTGCCAGCAGCGACTACCTGGGTCCCCTCCACTTT.

This chain connects TRBV5-1 to TRBJ2-2; D gene unclear. The germline V and J ends were trimmed by 3 bases and 3 bases, with 12 bases remaining between them. CDR3 length: 15 amino acids. The germline V gene has CDR1 SGHRS and CDR2 YFSETQ. CDR3 coding DNA: TGCGCCAGCAGCTCGCGGAACGTCGACACCGGGGAGCTGTTTTTT. It yields the protein CASSSRNVDTGELFF.

In DNA form, the CDR3 reads TGTGCCAGCAGTGAGACTCTCGGGACAGACTATGGCTACACCTTC. Amino acid sequence: CASSETLGTDYGYTF. V gene TRBV2 combines with J gene TRBJ1-2; 7 nucleotides agree with TRBD1. The CDR3 consists of 15 residues. Germline V gene lookup returns CDR1 SNHLY and CDR2 FYNNEI. Trimming removed 3 bases from V and 3 bases from J; junction bases left unmatched: 7.

This chain uses TRBV5-1 with TRBJ2-1; possibly TRBD2 for D (6 bases). V gave up 5 bases and J gave up 0 bases, with 24 bases separating them. Germline V gene lookup returns CDR1 SGHRS and CDR2 YFSETQ. There are 19 residues in the CDR3. This chain's CDR3 is CASSSSEAGRQSSYNEQFF. The CDR3 DNA follows: TGCGCCAGCAGTTCCAGTGAGGCGGGGAGACAGTCCTCCTACAATGAGCAGTTCTTC.

The genes are TRBV19 and TRBJ1-1; D not resolved. Per germline, CDR1 LNHDA and CDR2 SQIVND (reference sequence). Trimming took off 4 bases at V and 7 bases at J, with 16 bases between the two ends. CDR3 length: 14 amino acids. The CDR3 bases are TGTGCCAGTAGTACGGCCCGCTCGAGAGGTGAAGCTTTCTTT. Protein sequence: CASSTARSRGEAFF.

The chain links TRBV5-1 to TRBJ2-1, with 7 bases lining up with TRBD1. The V gene end was trimmed by 6 bases and the J gene end by 9 bases; junction bases not matched to a gene: 6. Germline CDR1 and CDR2: SGHRS and YFSETQ. This CDR3 contains 12 residues. This CDR3 is CASTRQGGEQFF. The CDR3 nucleotides read TGCGCCAGCACCAGACAGGGCGGTGAGCAGTTCTTC.

The V gene is TRBV21-1, the J gene TRBJ2-7; whether TRBD1, the table's D call, matches the DNA was not checked. TRBV21-1 is recorded as a pseudogene. The CDR3 has 16 residues. The CDR3 sequence: CASSKVFADRSYEQYF. The CDR3 bases are TGTGCCAGCAGCAAGGTATTTGCGGACAGATCATACGAGCAGTACTTC.

The sample holds a few counts of this clone. The chain joins TRBV18 to TRBJ2-7; D remains unclear. V lost 3 bases, J lost 1 base, and 10 bases lay in between. The germline CDR1 and CDR2 sequences are KGHSH and LQKENI. The CDR3 consists of 14 residues. CDR3 nucleotides: TGTGCCAGCTCACCCACCTCTAGATCCTACGAGCAGTACTTC. This encodes CASSPTSRSYEQYF.

This rearrangement joins TRBV4-2 to TRBJ2-5, with TRBD2 matching 7 bases. From germline, CDR1 is LGHNA and CDR2 YNFKEQ. The V gene end was trimmed by 2 bases and the J gene end by 2 bases; junction bases not matched to a gene: 5. This CDR3 comprises 15 residues. CDR3 DNA sequence: TGTGCCAGCAGCCAATCGACTAGCTGGCAAGAGACCCAGTACTTC. Its translation: CASSQSTSWQETQYF.